The sequence of this T cell receptor (beta chain) was determined in a study of blood T cell repertoires in COVID-19. Across the study: Acute-phase and convalescent COVID-19 samples originated in the United States, Italy and Spain. Sources were T cells, B-cell-depleted T cells, or PBMCs; the material itself was cDNA or gDNA.

This clone was observed a handful of times. Trimming removed 2 bases from V and 7 bases from J; junction bases left unmatched: 12. Looked up from germline, CDR1 is PRHDT and CDR2 is FYEKMQ (reference sequence). This CDR3 has 17 residues. In the authors' methods: Nucleated cell counts were estimated from reference gene primer amplification. Some clones are missing from TCRdb's copy, which holds only in-frame ones; the method was immunoSEQ multiplex PCR. V and J calls and clone size are those listed in that table; D and trimming were worked out from the DNA. This sample has roughly 110,000 clones, with roughly 86% found just once.

This TCR derives from a man in his forties or fifties with acute or convalescent COVID-19. The sample consisted of peripheral blood. The V gene is TRBV13, the J gene TRBJ2-1; 9 positions match TRBD2. DNA of the CDR3: TGTGCCAGCAGCTTACGGAGGCTAGCGGGAAGGGGGAATGAGCAGTTCTTC. Translated, it gives CASSLRRLAGRGNEQFF.